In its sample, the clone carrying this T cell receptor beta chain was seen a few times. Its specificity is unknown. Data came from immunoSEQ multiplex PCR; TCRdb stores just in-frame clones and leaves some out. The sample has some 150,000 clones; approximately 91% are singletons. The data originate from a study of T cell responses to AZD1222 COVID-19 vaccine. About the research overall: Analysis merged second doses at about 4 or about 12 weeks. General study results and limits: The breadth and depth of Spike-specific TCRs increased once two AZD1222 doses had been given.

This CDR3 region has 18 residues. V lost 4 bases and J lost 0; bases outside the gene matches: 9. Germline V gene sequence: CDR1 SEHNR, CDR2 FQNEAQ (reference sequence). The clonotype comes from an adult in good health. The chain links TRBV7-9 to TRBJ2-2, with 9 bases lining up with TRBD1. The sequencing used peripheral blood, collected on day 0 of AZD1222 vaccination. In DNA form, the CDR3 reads TGTGCCAGCAGCTCCCGAGGGGGACAGGGCACGAACACCGGGGAGCTGTTTTTT. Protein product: CASSSRGGQGTNTGELFF.